The present T cell receptor beta chain was sequenced within a study of CD8+CD57+ T cells in acquired aplastic anemia. The template used for profiling TCR beta VDJ and CDR3 was genomic DNA. A single record per CDR3 protein comes from TCRdb applying MiXCR to the reads. Of about 160,000 distinct CDR3 sequences in the sample, less than 50% are singletons; the top ten hold about 30%. Patients who underwent sequencing had shown CD8+CD57+ cell expansion by flow cytometry. This TCR was sampled from a human donor with aplastic anemia. The sequencing input was sorted CD4+, CD8+, or CD8+CD57+ T cells (not recorded which) from PBMCs.

CDR3 protein: CASSYGTGGRNYGYTF. CDR3 nucleotides: TGTGCCAGCAGTTATGGGACAGGGGGAAGAAACTATGGCTACACCTTC. The rearrangement joins TRBV6-5 to TRBJ1-2, with 11 positions matching TRBD1. V lost 3 bases and J lost 2; bases outside the gene matches: 5. The CDR3 has 16 amino acids. Germline V gene lookup returns CDR1 MNHEY and CDR2 SVGAGI.